This is a list of T cell receptor beta chains from one sample in a study of Graves' ophthalmopathy and Graves' hyperthyroidism. TCRdb passed the multiplex PCR reads through MiXCR, listing each CDR3 protein once. The sample includes around 1.1 million distinct CDR3 sequences, about 40% seen only once; the top ten take 11%. Material for sequencing was peripheral blood or thyroid tissue (not recorded which). Every receptor here comes from an adult man with Graves' hyperthyroidism. The CDR3 runs from the conserved cysteine through the conserved F or W. The D gene is left open where the match is weak. Clone size is not always given. Where it is, it says once, few, many or a class for expanded clones.

V gene,J gene,D gene,clone size,CDR3 protein,CDR3 DNA
TRBV12-3/TRBV12-4,TRBJ2-7,.,.,CASSTSGNSYEQYF,.
TRBV11-2,TRBJ2-7,TRBD2,.,CASIARGGTSGRGYEQYF,TGTGCCAGCATCGCAAGGGGGGGGACTAGCGGGAGAGGGTACGAGCAGTACTTC
TRBV20-1,TRBJ2-5,TRBD2,many,CSVGGGRNRRLETQYF,TGCAGTGTTGGGGGGGGTCGGAACCGACGATTGGAGACCCAGTACTTC
TRBV2,TRBJ1-4,.,many,CASSESRGHNEKLFF,TGTGCCAGCAGTGAATCGCGGGGTCACAATGAAAAACTGTTTTTT
TRBV2,TRBJ1-5,.,.,CASSEGGTGQPQHF,TGTGCCAGCAGTGAAGGGGGCACGGGTCAGCCCCAGCATTTT
TRBV7-8,TRBJ2-5,TRBD2,many,CASSFSGGSETQYF,TGTGCCAGCAGCTTTAGCGGGGGGTCAGAGACCCAGTACTTC
TRBV10-2,TRBJ1-5,.,few,CASSEPDTTIRPQHF,TGCGCCAGCAGTGAGCCGGACACCACAATTCGGCCCCAGCATTTT
TRBV6-5,TRBJ1-5,.,.,CASAVNQPQHF,TGTGCCAGCGCCGTCAATCAGCCCCAGCATTTT
TRBV20-1,TRBJ1-2,TRBD1,.,CSAVDRERVQGYTF,TGCAGTGCTGTGGACAGGGAGAGGGTGCAGGGCTACACCTTC
TRBV2,TRBJ1-5,TRBD1,many,CASTLTGGNQPQHF,TGTGCCAGCACCCTGACAGGGGGCAATCAGCCCCAGCATTTT
TRBV10-3,TRBJ1-5,.,.,CAISELYSNQPQHF,TGTGCCATCAGTGAATTGTATAGCAATCAGCCCCAGCATTTT
TRBV2,TRBJ2-1,TRBD2,.,CATLGGRGAHEQFF,TGTGCCACCCTAGGGGGGCGGGGGGCCCATGAGCAGTTCTTC
TRBV9,TRBJ1-2,.,once,CASSVMGRMDTLRENGYTF,TGTGCCAGCAGCGTGATGGGTCGCATGGACACCTTACGAGAGAATGGCTACACCTTC
TRBV12-3/TRBV12-4,TRBJ1-4,.,.,CASSSVNEKLFF,TGTGCCAGCAGTTCGGTGAACGAAAAACTGTTTTTT
TRBV12-3/TRBV12-4,TRBJ2-7,.,.,CASSTRHGSYEQYF,TGTGCCAGCAGTACCAGACACGGATCCTACGAGCAGTACTTC
TRBV6-1,TRBJ1-1,.,.,CASSMGGFEGAFF,TGTGCCAGCAGTATGGGCGGGTTTGAGGGGGCTTTCTTT
TRBV28,TRBJ1-6,.,.,CASRTVASPLHF,TGTGCCAGCAGGACGGTGGCATCACCCCTCCACTTT
TRBV27,TRBJ1-5,TRBD1,few,CASSRGPGGYQPQHF,TGTGCCAGCAGCCGGGGTCCAGGGGGCTATCAGCCCCAGCATTTT
TRBV14,TRBJ2-7,TRBD2,.,CASSQLSGVGSYEQYF,TGTGCCAGCAGCCAATTAAGCGGGGTGGGGAGCTACGAGCAGTACTTC
TRBV10-3,TRBJ2-3,.,.,CAISGGPGLADTQYF,TGTGCCATCAGTGGGGGACCGGGACTTGCAGATACGCAGTATTTT
TRBV14,TRBJ2-6,.,many,CASSQSSGANVLTF,TGTGCCAGCAGCCAAAGTTCCGGGGCCAACGTCCTGACTTTC
TRBV25-1,TRBJ2-5,.,many,CASSEYTGVGETQYF,TGTGCCAGCAGTGAATATACCGGAGTTGGAGAGACCCAGTACTTC
TRBV7-9,TRBJ2-6,.,.,CASSSSWAGNGANVLTF,TGTGCCAGCAGCTCTTCCTGGGCAGGGAACGGGGCCAACGTCCTGACTTTC
TRBV6-4,TRBJ1-5,TRBD1,.,CASSVRTGHNQPQHF,TGTGCCAGCAGTGTACGGACAGGGCACAATCAGCCCCAGCATTTT